One T cell receptor (beta chain) is described in this entry. A J-beta primer mix and a sample-barcoded 5' primer were used in a second PCR of roughly 7 to 12 cycles. TCRdb re-analysed the 5' RACE reads in MiXCR, keeping a single row per CDR3 protein. The data hold 1.5 million to 2 million distinct CDR3 sequences, with about 50% observed a single time. The sample comes from a study of blood T cells in healthy people across ages. This CDR3 has 14 amino acids. The V gene lost 2 bases and the J gene lost 7 bases, with 14 bases spanning the gap. The chain employs TRBV12-3 or TRBV12-4 and TRBJ2-5, with TRBD1 as a possible D gene (6 bases). The sequence was obtained from a woman aged 35 to 49 in good health. The sample was blood. The CDR3 protein is CASSLRQGTRTQYF. CDR3 DNA sequence: TGTGCCAGCAGTTTACGGCAGGGGACCCGGACCCAGTACTTC.